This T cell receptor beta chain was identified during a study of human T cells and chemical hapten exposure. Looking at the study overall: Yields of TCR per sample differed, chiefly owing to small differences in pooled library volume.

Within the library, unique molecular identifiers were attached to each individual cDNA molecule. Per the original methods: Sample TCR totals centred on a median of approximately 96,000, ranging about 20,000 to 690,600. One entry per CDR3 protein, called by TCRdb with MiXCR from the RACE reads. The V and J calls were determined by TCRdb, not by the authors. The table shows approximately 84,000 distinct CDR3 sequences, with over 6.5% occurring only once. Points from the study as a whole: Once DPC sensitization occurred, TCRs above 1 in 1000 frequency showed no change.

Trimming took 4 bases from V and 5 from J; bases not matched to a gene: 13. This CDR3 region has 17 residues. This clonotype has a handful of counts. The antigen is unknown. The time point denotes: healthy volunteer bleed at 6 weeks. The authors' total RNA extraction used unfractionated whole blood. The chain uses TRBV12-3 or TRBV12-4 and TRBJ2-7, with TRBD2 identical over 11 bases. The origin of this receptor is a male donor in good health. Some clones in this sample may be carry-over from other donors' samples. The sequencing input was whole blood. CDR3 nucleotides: TGTGCCAGCAGTTCCACCCCCACTAGCGGGAGAATCAACGAGCAGTACTTC. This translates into CASSSTPTSGRINEQYF.